A selection of T cell receptor beta chains follows, all from one sample in a study of cytomegalovirus exposure and HLA in healthy donors. Clones were read by immunoSEQ multiplex PCR, and TCRdb kept only the in-frame ones, dropping some. The data contain more than 110,000 clones, just under 85% of them singletons. The sample was PBMCs. These receptors all come from a man aged 25 to 40 in good health and CMV-seropositive. CDR3s include the opening cysteine and the closing phenylalanine or tryptophan. A D gene is named only where the DNA matches it firmly. A row's size may be missing; if present it is once, few, many or a size class.

>NA|TRBV19|TRBJ1-6|few
TGTGCCAGTAGTATTGCTAGTCTCGACAATTCACCCCTCCACTTT
CASSIASLDNSPLHF
>NA|TRBV5-1|TRBJ1-4|NA
TGCGCCAGCAGCTTCGGACAGTATAATGAAAAACTGTTTTTT
CASSFGQYNEKLFF
>TRBD1|TRBV5-1|TRBJ1-1|NA
TGCGCCAGCAGCTTGGGGGACAGTAACACTGAAGCTTTCTTT
CASSLGDSNTEAFF
>NA|TRBV18|TRBJ1-3|NA
TGTGCCAGCTCACTTACTCACAGGGTCTCTGGAAACACCATATATTTT
CASSLTHRVSGNTIYF
>TRBD2|TRBV7-2|TRBJ2-7|NA
TGTGCCAGCAGCTTAGCCCTGGGACTAGCCGAGCAGTACTTC
CASSLALGLAEQYF
>NA|TRBV30|TRBJ1-4|NA
TGTGCCTGGACAGGGGAAATTTCAACTAATGAAAAACTGTTTTTT
CAWTGEISTNEKLFF
>TRBD2|TRBV2|TRBJ2-7|NA
TGTGCCAGCAGCCTAAAAGGCCTAGCGGGGGCCTACGAGCAGTACTTC
CASSLKGLAGAYEQYF
>NA|TRBV30|TRBJ2-2|NA
TGTGCCTGGAGTGTACAGGAGCGCTCGAACACCGGGGAGCTGTTTTTT
CAWSVQERSNTGELFF
>TRBD1|TRBV19|TRBJ1-2|NA
TGTGCCAGTAGTATAAATAGTGGACAGGGTCATGGCTACACCTTC
CASSINSGQGHGYTF
>NA|TRBV15|TRBJ1-2|NA
TGTGCCACCAGCAGAGATGGCAACTATGGCTACACCTTC
CATSRDGNYGYTF
>NA|TRBV6-5|TRBJ1-2|NA
TGTGCCAGCAGTGGCCAACCAGCTAACTATGGCTACACCTTC
CASSGQPANYGYTF
>NA|TRBV30|TRBJ2-1|NA
TGTGCCTGGAGTGCCTCCGCCGGGTTTCAAATTTGGCAGTTCTTC
CAWSASAGFQIWQFF
>NA|TRBV18|TRBJ2-2|NA
TGTGCCAGTAAACCCTCTTTGTCAGGCCCGGGGGAGCTGTTTTTT
CASKPSLSGPGELFF
>TRBD1|TRBV9|TRBJ1-1|NA
TGTGCCAGCAGCGTAGCCCGGGACAGGGGGATGAGTACTGAAGCTTTCTTT
CASSVARDRGMSTEAFF
>TRBD1|TRBV5-4|TRBJ2-2|few
TGTGCCAGCAGCCCTTTCTCCGGGACAGGGAACACCGGGGAGCTGTTTTTT
CASSPFSGTGNTGELFF
>TRBD2|TRBV9|TRBJ2-3|NA
TGTGCCAGCAGCCCACTGACTAGCGGGGGCCGTAGCCTAAGCTCAGATACGCAGTATTTT
CASSPLTSGGRSLSSDTQYF
>TRBD1|TRBV5-4|TRBJ1-2|NA
TGTGCCAGCACCAACCAGGGGGCGTGGGGCTACACCTTC
CASTNQGAWGYTF
>TRBD2|TRBV30|TRBJ2-5|NA
TGTGCCTGGAGCGGGGGGGCCTGGGAGACCCAGTACTTC
CAWSGGAWETQYF
>NA|TRBV27|TRBJ2-2|NA
TGTGCCACCAGGACTGCGAACACCGGGGAGCTGTTTTTT
CATRTANTGELFF
>TRBD1|TRBV19|TRBJ1-2|NA
TGTGCCAGTCGAGAGGGACAGGGGGTTCGGTATGGCTACACCTTC
CASREGQGVRYGYTF
>NA|TRBV18|TRBJ1-4|NA
TGTGCCAGCTCACCACTGCAGAATGAAAAACTGTTTTTT
CASSPLQNEKLFF
>NA|TRBV28|TRBJ2-1|NA
TGTGCCAGCAGTTTAATAATAAATGAGCAGTTCTTC
CASSLIINEQFF
>TRBD2|TRBV28|TRBJ2-1|once
TGTGCCAGCAGTATTAGCGGGAGGGCCCTCAATGAGCAGTTCTTC
CASSISGRALNEQFF
>NA|TRBV9|TRBJ1-1|few
TGTGCCAGCAGCAGAACTGACAGTGAAGCTTTCTTT
CASSRTDSEAFF
>NA|TRBV7-3|TRBJ2-6|once
TGTGCCAGCAGGCTAGGGGCCGACTCTGGGGCCAACGTCCTGACTTTC
CASRLGADSGANVLTF
>NA|TRBV9|TRBJ1-1|NA
TGTGCCAGCAGCGTAGGAGGGAGGGCTGAAGCTTTCTTT
CASSVGGRAEAFF
>TRBD1|TRBV19|TRBJ1-6|NA
TGTGCCAGTAGTACCCAGGGGGCGGATAATTCACCCCTCCACTTT
CASSTQGADNSPLHF
>NA|TRBV6-5|TRBJ2-2|NA
TGTGCCAGCAGTTACCGAGGGTACACCGGGGAGCTGTTTTTT
CASSYRGYTGELFF
>TRBD2|TRBV19|TRBJ2-1|NA
TGTGCCAGTAGTATATCAGGACTAGGTAGTGAGCAGTTCTTC
CASSISGLGSEQFF
>NA|TRBV28|TRBJ2-3|few
TGTGCCAGCACTACACAGAGGGGGAGGCAGTATTTT
CASTTQRGRQYF
>TRBD1|TRBV5-1|TRBJ1-4|once
TGCGCCAGCAGCAGGGACAGGGGGCGCGATGAAAAACTGTTTTTT
CASSRDRGRDEKLFF
>NA|TRBV7-2|TRBJ2-3|NA
TGTGCCAGCAGCCTGCGGGGGTCAGGGGACACAGATACGCAGTATTTT
CASSLRGSGDTDTQYF
>NA|TRBV15|TRBJ1-3|once
TGTGCCACCAGCAGAGATGGTTTGAGGCTCGACACCATATATTTT
CATSRDGLRLDTIYF
>TRBD2|TRBV5-6|TRBJ2-2|NA
TGTGCCAGCAGCTTCAACCGGGGGGGCCTGTCCGGGGAGCTGTTTTTT
CASSFNRGGLSGELFF
>NA|TRBV6-5|TRBJ1-1|NA
TGTGCCACCCAACGGGGGGGGACAAAGAACACTGAAGCTTTCTTT
CATQRGGTKNTEAFF
>TRBD1|TRBV28|TRBJ2-7|NA
TGTGCCAGCAGTTCACAGGGACAGGGGTCCTACGAGCAGTACTTC
CASSSQGQGSYEQYF
>NA|TRBV28|TRBJ1-1|NA
TGTGCCAGCAGTTTAGGCAATGTGGCAGGCGGGAGGGGTACTGAAGCTTTCTTT
CASSLGNVAGGRGTEAFF
>TRBD1|TRBV28|TRBJ1-6|NA
TGTGCCATTCTGAAGGGACAGGCCGCAAATTCACCCCTCCACTTT
CAILKGQAANSPLHF
>NA|TRBV2|TRBJ1-3|NA
TGTGCCAGCAGTGAAGCAAGGGGTACGGGAAACACCATATATTTT
CASSEARGTGNTIYF
>TRBD1|TRBV5-1|TRBJ2-3|NA
TGCGCCAGCAGCTCGACAATGGGGACAGGGGTAGATACGCAGTATTTT
CASSSTMGTGVDTQYF
>TRBD1|TRBV27|TRBJ2-7|NA
TGTGCCAGCAGTTCTCTGCAGGGGGCTTACGAGCAGTACTTC
CASSSLQGAYEQYF
>TRBD1|TRBV6-5|TRBJ2-7|NA
TGTGCCAGCAGTCGGGACAGGGGGGGTTACGAGCAGTACTTC
CASSRDRGGYEQYF
>NA|TRBV5-1|TRBJ2-3|NA
TGCGCCAGCAGCTTGGTCGACAGGAGCACAGATACGCAGTATTTT
CASSLVDRSTDTQYF
>NA|TRBV21-1|TRBJ2-5|NA
TGTGCCAGCAGCAAACCTAGGAGAGAGACCCAGTACTTC
CASSKPRRETQYF
>TRBD1|TRBV6-5|TRBJ1-2|NA
TGTGCCAGCAGGGCCGGGACAGGGGGGGGCTACACCTTC
CASRAGTGGGYTF